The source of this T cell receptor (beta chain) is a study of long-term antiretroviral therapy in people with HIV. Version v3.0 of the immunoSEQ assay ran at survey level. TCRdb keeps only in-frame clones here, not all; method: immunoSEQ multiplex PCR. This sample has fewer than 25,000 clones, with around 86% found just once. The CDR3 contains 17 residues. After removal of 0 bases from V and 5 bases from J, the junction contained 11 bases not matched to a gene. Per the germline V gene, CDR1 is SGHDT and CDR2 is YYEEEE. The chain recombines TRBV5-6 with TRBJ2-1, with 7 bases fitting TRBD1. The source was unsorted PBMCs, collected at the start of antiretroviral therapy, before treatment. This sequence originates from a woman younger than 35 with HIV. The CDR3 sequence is CASSLGWGHRGNNEQFF. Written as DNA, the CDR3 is TGTGCCAGCAGCTTGGGTTGGGGCCACAGGGGAAACAATGAGCAGTTCTTC.